This T cell receptor (beta chain) stems from a study of blood T cell repertoires in COVID-19. Study details: Samples representing acute and convalescent COVID-19 were sourced from the United States, Italy and Spain. In each case, the material was cDNA or gDNA derived from T cells, B-cell-depleted T cells, or PBMCs.

Regarding this clone: Lacking the conserved final phenylalanine or tryptophan, this CDR3 likely reflects a read error. The limits of the CDR3 on the DNA are not certain, so only TCRdb's listed CDR3 is given.

Per the study methods: Quantification of nucleated cells was approximated via reference gene primer amplification. Assay used: immunoSEQ multiplex PCR; TCRdb lists only in-frame clones, some missing. The V and J calls and the clone size are those of that table, but D and trimming were determined from the DNA. The table has approximately 190,000 clones, more than 65% seen once. The clonotype originates from a man aged 40-50 years who had recovered from COVID-19. Sequencing input: PBMCs or T cells enriched from blood (not recorded which).

The CDR3 reads CASSYSTPGQGSSLGS. This chain uses TRBV6-5 with TRBJ1-1; TRBD1 is taken as the D call from the table, unchecked against the DNA. The CDR3 extends over 16 residues, inclusive of both ends. From germline, CDR1 is MNHEY and CDR2 SVGAGI.